Included here is one TCR beta chain sequence, with context. The antigen is not known. The data originate from a study of cytomegalovirus exposure and HLA in healthy donors. Findings of the study overall: The later analysis indicated that the majority of CMV-associated TCR beta chains appeared HLA-restricted. Apart from CMV serostatus, no immune exposure information was available.

The CDR3 runs 15 residues. The germline V gene encodes CDR1 MNHEY and CDR2 SMNVEV (reference sequence). The V segment lost 6 bases and the J segment 5 bases; nucleotides outside the gene matches: 9. The PCR ran on 60 Vbeta and 13 Jbeta primers. The method was immunoSEQ multiplex PCR; TCRdb's version includes in-frame clones alone and lacks a portion of them. The data hold 100,000 to 150,000 clones, with more than 75% observed a single time. This sequence joins TRBV27 and TRBJ1-1; 10 bases agree with TRBD1. The specimen was PBMCs. The clonotype was recovered from a female donor in good health and CMV-seronegative. The CDR3 protein is CASRRQGAQGTEAFF. CDR3 nucleotides: TGTGCCAGCAGAAGACAGGGGGCGCAAGGAACTGAAGCTTTCTTT.